This T cell receptor beta chain was observed in a study of sequential checkpoint blockade in melanoma. This clone appeared many times. Treatment here: randomized to nivolumab then ipilimumab (arm A) or the reverse (arm B). Assay used: immunoSEQ multiplex PCR; TCRdb lists only in-frame clones, some missing. The repertoire holds more than 30,000 clones, with 32% as singletons. Germline-derived CDR1 and CDR2 are MGHRA and YSYEKL. The V end was cut by 0 bases, the J end by 6 bases, with 14 bases between. This CDR3 comprises 15 residues. This clonotype originated in a human donor with melanoma. This chain links TRBV4-1 with TRBJ1-2; D is possibly TRBD1 (6 bases). The input for sequencing was tumor tissue (inferred from file names), taken from a patient given nivolumab and ipilimumab in sequence. CDR3 protein: CASSQEGRGQDGYTF. The CDR3 DNA is TGCGCCAGCAGCCAAGAAGGCAGGGGTCAGGATGGCTACACCTTC.